Described below is a single TCR beta chain sequence and its context. This clone was counted a few times. This receptor's antigen is unknown. No qualities accompany the bases; no much larger clone lies one base away. The CDR3 sequence holds 10 residues, the cysteine and phenylalanine included. Of all the DNA, just the CDR3 is kept, 30 bases in frame from base 1. The germline V gene (reference sequence) gives CDR1 as DFQATT and CDR2 as SNEGSKA. V is shortened by 6 bases, J by 2 bases, and the region joining them spans 5 bases. Buffy coats from some 35 blood donors, supplied by the Finnish Red Cross blood service, were used as healthy controls. All TCR-sequenced material derived from peripheral blood: patient blood samples and healthy donor buffy coats. Ficoll-Hypaque gradient centrifugation was used to isolate peripheral blood mononuclear cells. Magnetic purification was used to isolate CD4+ cells from the buffy coats of the healthy controls. The Gentra Puregene Cell and Tissue kit was used to extract genomic DNA, and a Qubit 2.0 fluorometer was used to measure the amount of genomic DNA.

The immunoSEQ assay at survey resolution was used to sequence TCRbeta rearrangements from genomic DNA. The original methods were these. A lowest detectable productive clonotype frequency of 2.59 x 10-5 was observed in the TCR sequencing data. Only productive TCRbeta rearrangements, meaning sequences that were complete and in-frame, were kept for the analyses. Clonality for each sample was calculated as Simpson clonality in the immunoSEQ Analyzer version 3.0. Clones were binned by frequency as very rare, small, medium, large (1-20%) or hyperexpanded (>20%). Generation probabilities were estimated with OLGA 1.2.3, V-gene circos plots were made with VDJtools, specificities were looked up in VDJdb, and CDR3 motifs were identified with GLIPH. TCRdb mirrors the immuneACCESS table, restricted to in-frame sequences. Some clones are absent from its copies; in checked studies, under half trace to an unresolved V gene, and the reason for the others is unknown. V and J calls and clone size are copied from that table; D and trimming were computed from the DNA. The sample includes roughly 30,000 clones, with around 90% observed a single time. 0.4% to 0.5% of the sample is held by the ten biggest clonotypes.

This entry belongs to a study of STAT5B mutations in CD4+ large granular lymphocyte leukemia (dated by TCRdb to between 2021 and 2024). Study-level background: Among healthy controls, the CDR3 'QG' motif was associated with a particular HLA allele. The purity of purified fractions was confirmed by flow cytometry on FACSCanto II or FACSVerse to exceed 95% among lymphocytes. TCRbeta repertoires of CD4+ T-cell large granular lymphocyte leukemia patients were compared with those of healthy blood donors.

Study-wide conclusions, independent of this receptor: The data were not HLA-matched, and the relatively small sample size could explain the higher clonality seen in CD4+ compared with CD8+ T-LGLL. TRBV06-family usage was enriched among the top patient clones (8/27) compared with healthy controls (2/35). Each patient's main leukemic clonotypes were private, but roughly 25% of these clonotypes showed up at low frequency in the non-leukemic repertoires of other patients. Compared with healthy CD4+ repertoires, CD4-sorted patient repertoires appeared more clonal, and this difference remained even after the putative leukemic clones were removed.

This TCR was sampled from a human donor in good health. The chain was built from TRBV20-1 and TRBJ2-7; the D gene assignment is ambiguous. The material sequenced was CD4+ T cells from blood buffy coats. In nucleotides, the sequence is TGCAGTGCACGGGCCTACGAGCAGTACTTC. It is translated as CSARAYEQYF.